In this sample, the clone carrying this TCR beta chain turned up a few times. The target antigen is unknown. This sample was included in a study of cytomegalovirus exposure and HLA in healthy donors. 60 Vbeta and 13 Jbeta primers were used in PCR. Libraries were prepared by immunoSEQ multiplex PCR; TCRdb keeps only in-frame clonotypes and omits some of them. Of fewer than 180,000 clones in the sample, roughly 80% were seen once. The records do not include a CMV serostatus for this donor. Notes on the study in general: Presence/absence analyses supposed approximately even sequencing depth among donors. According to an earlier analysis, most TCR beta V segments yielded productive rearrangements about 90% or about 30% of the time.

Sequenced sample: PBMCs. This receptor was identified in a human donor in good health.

As DNA, the CDR3 is TGTGCCAGCAGCCAAGGGGGGGCTAGCGGGAGGTTGGATTCAGATGAGCAGTTCTTC. As protein: CASSQGGASGRLDSDEQFF. The chain has TRBV4-2 and TRBJ2-1; 11 bases are shared with TRBD2. The V and J ends lost 1 base and 8 bases, in that order; junction bases with no gene match: 16. The CDR3 length is 19 residues. Germline-derived CDR1 and CDR2 are LGHNA and YNFKEQ.